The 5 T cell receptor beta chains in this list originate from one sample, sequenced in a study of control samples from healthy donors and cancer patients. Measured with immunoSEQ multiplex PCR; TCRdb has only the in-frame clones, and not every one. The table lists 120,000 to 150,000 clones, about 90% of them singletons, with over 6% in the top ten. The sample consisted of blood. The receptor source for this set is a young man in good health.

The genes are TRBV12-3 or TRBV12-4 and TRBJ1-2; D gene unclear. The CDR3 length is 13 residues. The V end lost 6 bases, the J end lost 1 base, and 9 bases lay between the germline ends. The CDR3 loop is CASSPAVNYGYTF. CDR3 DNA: TGTGCCAGCAGCCCGGCTGTTAACTATGGCTACACCTTC.

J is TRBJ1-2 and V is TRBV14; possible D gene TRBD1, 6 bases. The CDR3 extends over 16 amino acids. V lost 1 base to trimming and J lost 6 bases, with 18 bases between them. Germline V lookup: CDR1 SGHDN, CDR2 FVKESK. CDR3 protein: CASSQAGHLGGDGYTF. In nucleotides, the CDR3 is TGTGCCAGCAGCCAAGCGGGACACCTGGGAGGGGATGGCTACACCTTC.

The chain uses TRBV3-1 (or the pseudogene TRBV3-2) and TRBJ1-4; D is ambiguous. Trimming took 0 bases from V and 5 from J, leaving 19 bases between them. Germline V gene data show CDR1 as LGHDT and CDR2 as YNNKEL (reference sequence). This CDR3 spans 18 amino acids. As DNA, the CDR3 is TGTGCCAGCAGCCAAGATCGGGCGGTCGGCCCCTCAAATGAAAAACTGTTTTTT. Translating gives CASSQDRAVGPSNEKLFF.

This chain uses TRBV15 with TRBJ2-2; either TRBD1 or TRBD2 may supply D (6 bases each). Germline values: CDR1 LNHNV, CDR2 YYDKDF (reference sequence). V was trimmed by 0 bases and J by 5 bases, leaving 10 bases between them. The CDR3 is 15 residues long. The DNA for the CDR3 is TGTGCCACCAGCAGAGACTTAGGGGGGACCGGGGAGCTGTTTTTT. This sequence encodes CATSRDLGGTGELFF.

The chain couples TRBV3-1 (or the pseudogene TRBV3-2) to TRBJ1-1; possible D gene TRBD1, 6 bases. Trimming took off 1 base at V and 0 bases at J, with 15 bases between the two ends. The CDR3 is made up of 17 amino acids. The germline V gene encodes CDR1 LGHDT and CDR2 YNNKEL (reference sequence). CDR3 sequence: CASSQGATGYMNTEAFF. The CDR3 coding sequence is TGTGCCAGCAGCCAAGGGGCGACAGGATACATGAACACTGAAGCTTTCTTT.